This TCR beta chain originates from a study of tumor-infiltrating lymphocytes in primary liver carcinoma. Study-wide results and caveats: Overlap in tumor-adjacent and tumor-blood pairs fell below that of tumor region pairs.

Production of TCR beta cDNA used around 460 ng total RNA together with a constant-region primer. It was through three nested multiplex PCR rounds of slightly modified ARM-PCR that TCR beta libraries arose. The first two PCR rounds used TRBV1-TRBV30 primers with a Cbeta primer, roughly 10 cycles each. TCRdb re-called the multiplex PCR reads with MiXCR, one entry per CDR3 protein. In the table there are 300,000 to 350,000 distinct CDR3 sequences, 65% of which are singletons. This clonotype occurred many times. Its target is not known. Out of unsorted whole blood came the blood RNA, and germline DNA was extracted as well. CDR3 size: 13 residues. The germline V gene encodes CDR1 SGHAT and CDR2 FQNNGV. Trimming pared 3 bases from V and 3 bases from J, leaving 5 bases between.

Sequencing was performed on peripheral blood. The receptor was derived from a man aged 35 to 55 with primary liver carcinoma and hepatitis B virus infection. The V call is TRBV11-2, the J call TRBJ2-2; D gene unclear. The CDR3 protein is CASSFLDTGELFF. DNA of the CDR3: TGTGCCAGCAGCTTTCTAGACACCGGGGAGCTGTTTTTT.